These 31 T cell receptor beta chains were all obtained from the same sample, sequenced in a study of cytomegalovirus exposure and HLA in healthy donors. Researchers ran the PCR with 60 Vbeta and 13 Jbeta primers. Assay used: immunoSEQ multiplex PCR; TCRdb lists only in-frame clones, some missing. Of approximately 150,000 clones in the sample, over 75% are singletons; the top ten hold roughly 2.8%. Sequences were obtained from PBMCs. The receptors shown here come from a woman in her twenties or thirties in good health and CMV-seronegative.

The chain has TRBV5-4 and TRBJ2-1, with D possibly matching TRBD2 (6 bases). Germline-derived CDR1 and CDR2 are SGHNT and YYREEE (reference sequence). V dropped 0 bases and J dropped 11 bases, with 9 bases sitting between them. The CDR3 is made up of 12 amino acids. In DNA form, the CDR3 reads TGTGCCAGCAGCTTGGCCGCGGGAAAGCAGTTCTTC. It codes for CASSLAAGKQFF.

CDR3: CASSPDGGGTEAFF. CDR3 in DNA: TGCGCCAGCAGCCCGGACGGCGGAGGCACTGAAGCTTTCTTT. This chain uses TRBV5-1 with TRBJ1-1; D not resolved. The CDR3 has 14 amino acids. V lost 4 bases to trimming and J lost 4 bases, with 14 bases between them. The V gene's germline CDR1 is SGHRS and CDR2 YFSETQ.

The CDR3 DNA follows: TGTGCCTGGAGTCGCAGGGGCGCCGGGGAGCTGTTTTTT. Translating gives CAWSRRGAGELFF. The chain recombines TRBV30 with TRBJ2-2; D may be TRBD1 (6 bases). V shed 2 bases and J shed 6 bases, with 10 bases lying between them. This CDR3 is built from 13 residues. Germline lookup yields CDR1 GTSNPN and CDR2 SVGIG (reference sequence). The full variable domain, completed using reference TRBV30 and TRBJ2-2, is SQTIHQWPATLVQPVGSPLSLECTVEGTSNPNLYWYRQAAGRGLQLLFYSVGIGQISSEVPQNLSASRPQDRQFILSSKKLLLSDSGFYLCAWSRRGAGELFFGEGSRLTVL.

V and J are TRBV28 and TRBJ1-1; 7 bases fit TRBD1. CDR3 size: 14 residues. V gave up 6 bases and J gave up 5 bases; unmatched junction bases: 9. Germline CDR1 reads MDHEN; CDR2 reads SYDVKM. DNA for the CDR3: TGTGCCAGCAGCGGGACAGCTAGGGGGACTGAAGCTTTCTTT. Translated: CASSGTARGTEAFF. Using reference TRBV28 and TRBJ1-1 for the parts outside the CDR3, the full variable domain is DVKVTQSSRYLVKRTGEKVFLECVQDMDHENMFWYRQDPGLGLRLIYFSYDVKMKEKGDIPEGYSVSREKKERFSLILESASTNQTSMYLCASSGTARGTEAFFGQGTRLTVV.

V and J are TRBV5-1 and TRBJ2-4; 11 bases line up with TRBD1. Losses at the gene ends were 3 bases for V and 6 bases for J; bases not matched to a gene: 2. The length of the CDR3 is 14 residues. CDR1 is SGHRS, CDR2 YFSETQ, per germline. In DNA form, the CDR3 reads TGCGCCAGCAGCTGGGGACAGGGGGGAAACATTCAGTACTTC. Amino acid sequence: CASSWGQGGNIQYF.

This chain links TRBV2 with TRBJ2-3; TRBD2 aligns across 8 bases. The CDR3 runs to 14 residues. Germline trimming cut 7 bases from V and 2 bases from J; bases unmatched to any gene: 5. Germline V lookup: CDR1 SNHLY, CDR2 FYNNEI. The DNA of the CDR3 is TGTGCCAGCACCCGGGGGGGCCTCACAGATACGCAGTATTTT. Translating gives CASTRGGLTDTQYF. Full variable domain (rest looked up from reference TRBV2 and TRBJ2-3): EPEVTQTPSHQVTQMGQEVILRCVPISNHLYFYWYRQILGQKVEFLVSFYNNEISEKSEIFDDQFSVERPDGSNFTLKIRSTKLEDSAMYFCASTRGGLTDTQYFGPGTRLTVL.

The chain recombines TRBV5-6 with TRBJ1-2; D is undetermined. Germline V gene sequence: CDR1 SGHDT, CDR2 YYEEEE. This CDR3 is built from 15 residues. The ends were cut back, 5 bases at V and 0 bases at J, with 14 bases in the middle. CDR3 DNA: TGTGCCAGCAGTGTGTGGAGGATAGCTAACTATGGCTACACCTTC. Its translation is CASSVWRIANYGYTF.

The gene calls are TRBV5-1 and TRBJ2-2, with D perhaps matching TRBD2 (5 bases). The CDR3 runs to 18 residues. Deletions cut 3 bases from V and 1 base from J, with 19 bases between. Germline CDR1 SGHRS, CDR2 YFSETQ. The CDR3 nucleotides read TGCGCCAGCAGCTCTACCCTTCGGCTAGCCCAGAACACCGGGGAGCTGTTTTTT. Its protein is CASSSTLRLAQNTGELFF.

The rearrangement joins TRBV14 to TRBJ1-4; D gene uncertain. Trimming pared 1 base from V and 11 bases from J, leaving 11 bases between. The V gene's germline CDR1 is SGHDN and CDR2 FVKESK. The CDR3 loop spans 13 amino acids. The CDR3 spells CASSQVKAGKLFF. Here the CDR3 DNA reads TGTGCCAGCAGCCAAGTTAAGGCCGGGAAACTGTTTTTT.

In its sample, this clone was seen a few times. The chain couples TRBV4-1 to TRBJ2-7; no clear D gene. Germline CDR1 reads MGHRA; CDR2 reads YSYEKL. Trimming pared 0 bases from V and 1 base from J, leaving 7 bases between. There are 14 residues in the CDR3. CDR3 amino acids: CASSQDRVSYEQYF. In DNA form, the CDR3 reads TGCGCCAGCAGCCAAGATCGGGTGTCCTACGAGCAGTACTTC.

V gene TRBV15 combines with J gene TRBJ2-5, with 8 bases matching TRBD2. CDR3 length equals 14 residues. Germline assignment: CDR1 LNHNV and CDR2 YYDKDF (reference sequence). V shed 3 bases and J 5 bases; nucleotides not matched to a gene: 5. DNA for the CDR3: TGTGCCACCAGCAGGGCGGGGGGTTCGGAGACCCAGTACTTC. This translates into CATSRAGGSETQYF.

The V and J genes are TRBV5-1 and TRBJ2-3; 9 nucleotides agree with TRBD1. The ends lost 2 bases at V and 5 bases at J; junction bases unmatched: 3. From germline, CDR1 is SGHRS and CDR2 YFSETQ. The CDR3 length is 14 residues. CDR3 sequence: CASSLGTGRDTQYF. DNA of the CDR3: TGCGCCAGCAGCTTAGGGACAGGGAGAGATACGCAGTATTTT.

The genes are TRBV7-2 and TRBJ2-7, with TRBD2 matching 14 bases. Germline trimming cut 4 bases from V and 2 bases from J; bases unmatched to any gene: 7. This CDR3 has 17 residues. The V gene's germline CDR1 is SGHTA and CDR2 FQGNSA. The CDR3 reads CASSSRGLAGDPYEQYF. The DNA of the CDR3 is TGTGCCAGCAGCTCCAGGGGACTAGCGGGGGATCCCTACGAGCAGTACTTC.

V usage is TRBV29-1 and J usage is TRBJ2-1; 7 nucleotides align to TRBD1. CDR1 SQVTM and CDR2 ANQGSEA come from the germline V gene. The CDR3 contains 17 residues. V trimming: 6 bases; J trimming: 7 bases; junction bases outside the gene matches: 21. DNA for the CDR3: TGCAGCGTGGCCTTGATCGGACAGGCCCTGGGATTGAATGAGCAGTTCTTC. Residues: CSVALIGQALGLNEQFF.

The chain links TRBV5-1 to TRBJ1-2; 7 nucleotides line up with TRBD1. Germline V gives CDR1 SGHRS, CDR2 YFSETQ. Trimming removed 3 bases from V and 0 bases from J; junction bases left unmatched: 8. CDR3 length: 16 amino acids. The CDR3 nucleotides read TGCGCCAGCAGCTATGGGACAGCATCTTCTAACTATGGCTACACCTTC. This gives the protein CASSYGTASSNYGYTF.

The chain joins TRBV5-1 to TRBJ2-1; TRBD2 aligns across 7 bases. This CDR3 spans 15 amino acids. Germline loops: CDR1 SGHRS, CDR2 YFSETQ. V lost 0 bases to trimming and J lost 4 bases; unmatched junction nucleotides: 4. The CDR3 spells CASSLVASGYNEQFF. The CDR3 coding sequence is TGCGCCAGCAGCTTGGTGGCTAGCGGTTACAATGAGCAGTTCTTC.

This chain uses TRBV7-8 with TRBJ2-5; 8 nucleotides agree with TRBD1. Germline loops: CDR1 SGHVS, CDR2 FQNEAQ. With 5 bases clipped from V and 5 bases from J, the junction kept 16 bases outside the gene matches. This CDR3 region has 17 residues. The CDR3 loop is CASSTIRRWTGRETQYF. The CDR3 DNA is TGTGCCAGCAGCACCATCCGACGGTGGACAGGGCGGGAGACCCAGTACTTC. Looking up the rest from reference TRBV7-8 and TRBJ2-5 gives the full variable domain: GAGVSQSPRYKVAKRGQDVALRCDPISGHVSLFWYQQALGQGPEFLTYFQNEAQLDKSGLPSDRFFAERPEGSVSTLKIQRTQQEDSAVYLCASSTIRRWTGRETQYFGPGTRLLVL.

The chain recombines TRBV7-9 with TRBJ2-7; 12 bases are a match to TRBD1. Losses at the gene ends were 1 base for V and 7 bases for J; bases not matched to a gene: 5. CDR1 and CDR2 from the germline V gene are SEHNR and FQNEAQ (reference sequence). CDR3 size: 15 residues. As DNA, the CDR3 is TGTGCCAGCAGCTTAGGGGGACAGGGGGCGAATGAGCAGTACTTC. It codes for CASSLGGQGANEQYF.

The J gene is TRBJ1-1, the V gene TRBV4-1; D is unclear. V lost 6 bases and J 5 bases, leaving 16 bases between the germline ends. The CDR3 has 14 amino acids. Germline V lookup: CDR1 MGHRA, CDR2 YSYEKL. For the CDR3, the DNA is TGCGCCAGCAGATTCGGCCCCACGGGGACTGAAGCTTTCTTT. It specifies CASRFGPTGTEAFF.

The chain recombines TRBV10-2 with TRBJ2-1; D gene ambiguous. Germline V gives CDR1 WSHSY, CDR2 SAAADI. The germline V and J ends were trimmed by 3 bases and 8 bases, with 14 bases remaining between them. The CDR3 has 14 amino acids. The CDR3 is CASSEEVLIDEQFF. DNA for the CDR3: TGCGCCAGCAGTGAAGAGGTCCTAATCGATGAGCAGTTCTTC.

This sequence joins TRBV14 and TRBJ2-5; D is unclear. Per the germline V gene, CDR1 is SGHDN and CDR2 is FVKESK. Trimming cost V 5 bases and J 6 bases, with 7 bases left between them. The CDR3 runs to 11 residues. Here the CDR3 reads CASSSVQTQYF. In DNA, the CDR3 is TGTGCCAGCAGCTCGGTGCAGACCCAGTACTTC.

The chain recombines TRBV2 with TRBJ2-2; maybe TRBD2 (5 bases). Germline CDR1 is SNHLY and CDR2 is FYNNEI. The CDR3 loop spans 14 amino acids. The V gene lost 8 bases and the J gene lost 2 bases, with 12 bases spanning the gap. The CDR3 coding sequence is TGTGCCAGCTCTTGGACTTCTAACACCGGGGAGCTGTTTTTT. Encoded protein: CASSWTSNTGELFF.

The chain is built from TRBV10-3 and TRBJ1-6, with D possibly TRBD1 on 6 matching bases. The CDR3 is made up of 13 amino acids. The V end lost 10 bases, the J end lost 8 bases, and 15 bases lay between the germline ends. Germline loops: CDR1 ENHRY, CDR2 SYGVKD. The CDR3 sequence is CASRDIVYSPLHF. The CDR3, as DNA: TGTGCCAGCCGGGACATCGTCTATTCACCCCTCCACTTT.

This chain uses TRBV11-2 with TRBJ1-1; D is unresolved. The germline gives CDR1 SGHAT, CDR2 FQNNGV. V dropped 1 base and J dropped 4 bases, with 4 bases sitting between them. This CDR3 comprises 12 residues. The CDR3, as DNA: TGTGCCAGCAGCTTAGCGGGCACTGAAGCTTTCTTT. Translated: CASSLAGTEAFF. Full variable domain (missing parts from reference TRBV11-2 and TRBJ1-1): EAGVAQSPRYKIIEKRQSVAFWCNPISGHATLYWYQQILGQGPKLLIQFQNNGVVDDSQLPKDRFSAERLKGVDSTLKIQPAKLEDSAVYLCASSLAGTEAFFGQGTRLTVV.

The chain joins TRBV7-9 to TRBJ1-2; possibly TRBD1 for D (5 bases). CDR3 length: 16 residues. CDR1 and CDR2 (germline): SEHNR, FQNEAQ (reference sequence). V was trimmed by 5 bases and J by 1 base, leaving 17 bases between them. The DNA of the CDR3 is TGTGCCAGCAGCCACCTAGGCAGGGCCATTAACTATGGCTACACCTTC. Residues: CASSHLGRAINYGYTF.

This clone was seen a few times. V usage is TRBV6-5 and J usage is TRBJ2-3, with D tentatively TRBD1 (5 bases). Trimming shortened V by 6 bases and J by 6 bases, and 7 bases separated the two germline ends. The CDR3 contains 11 residues. Looked up from germline, CDR1 is MNHEY and CDR2 is SVGAGI. CDR3 loop: CASSQGDTQYF. As DNA, the CDR3 is TGTGCCAGCAGCCAGGGCGATACGCAGTATTTT.

This chain joins TRBV6-5 and TRBJ2-2; 7 nucleotides align to TRBD1. The CDR3 is 14 amino acids. The trim removed 6 bases at V and 1 base at J, leaving 2 bases unmatched. In germline, CDR1 is MNHEY, CDR2 SVGAGI. In DNA form, the CDR3 reads TGTGCCAGCAGACGGACAGGGAACACCGGGGAGCTGTTTTTT. Its protein product is CASRRTGNTGELFF.

The genes are TRBV21-1 and TRBJ1-6. TRBV21-1 is noted as a pseudogene. The CDR3 is 14 amino acids. The DNA of the CDR3 is TGTGCCAGCAGCAAAGTTAACTCGGATTCACCCCTCCACTTT. It is translated as CASSKVNSDSPLHF.

This clone was counted a few times. The genes are TRBV6-1 and TRBJ1-4; 8 bases map to TRBD1. The germline V gene encodes CDR1 MNHNS and CDR2 SASEGT. J gave up 7 bases and V 6 bases, and 10 bases lay outside the gene matches. This CDR3 has 15 amino acids. CDR3 region: CASSPRTGNIEKLFF. The DNA of the CDR3 is TGTGCCAGCAGCCCCAGGACAGGGAACATTGAAAAACTGTTTTTT.

The rearrangement joins TRBV6-6 to TRBJ2-7; a possible D gene is TRBD2 (5 bases). Trimming removed 11 bases from V and 2 bases from J, with 16 bases in between. CDR1 and CDR2 from the germline V gene are MNHNY and SVGAGI (reference sequence). The CDR3 is 13 residues long. CDR3 sequence (DNA): TGTGCCGCCCAGAGGACGGGAACCTACGAGCAGTACTTC. Its translation is CAAQRTGTYEQYF.

This clone appeared a single time. The chain couples TRBV27 to TRBJ2-5, with D perhaps TRBD1 (6 bases). The end of the DNA is better explained by TRBJ2-7, so the J call may be wrong. Germline CDR1 reads MNHEY; CDR2 reads SMNVEV (reference sequence). The CDR3 is 15 residues long. The CDR3 DNA reads TGTGCCAGCAGGCCCTTCGACAGGAGCGATTACGAGCAGTACTTC. It yields the protein CASRPFDRSDYEQYF.